This T cell receptor (beta chain) was captured in a study of healthy donors' naive CD4 and CD8 T cells. Study-level findings and limits: Bias from naive T cell homeostatic proliferation was not addressed. A reported CD4+/CD8+ bias affected most V and J genes in naive cells. Bulk sequencing left alpha and beta chains unpaired.

TCR libraries were built from about 500 ng of total RNA by linear amplification. In the original processing: Roughly 5 healthy donors contributed about 74,000 sequenced TCR alpha transcripts. TCRdb reprocessed the reads with MiXCR, giving one entry per CDR3 protein. V and J calls and clone size were set by TCRdb, not the authors. The table shows approximately 180,000 distinct CDR3 sequences, with nearly 75% occurring only once. Germline lookup yields CDR1 MNHEY and CDR2 SVGEGT. J lost 0 bases, V lost 2 bases, and 5 bases had no gene match. The CDR3 sequence is 18 residues long. In this sample, this clonotype turned up a few times. Its specificity is unknown.

The chain couples TRBV6-2 or TRBV6-3 to TRBJ2-3; TRBD2 aligns across 13 bases. The clonotype comes from a pool of human donors in good health; the sample pools cells from several healthy donors. The sample was naive CD4+ and CD8+ T cells sorted from blood, pooled from several donors. CDR3 protein: CASSYGGLAGASTDTQYF. CDR3 DNA sequence: TGTGCCAGCAGTTACGGTGGACTAGCGGGAGCGAGCACAGATACGCAGTATTTT.